A selection of T cell receptor beta chains follows, all from one sample in a study of cytomegalovirus exposure and HLA in healthy donors. Libraries were prepared by immunoSEQ multiplex PCR; TCRdb keeps only in-frame clonotypes and omits some of them. This sample has roughly 130,000 clones, with around four fifths found just once. Sequenced input: PBMCs. The receptors were gathered from a boy aged 10-17 years in good health and CMV-seronegative. CDR3s include the opening cysteine and the closing phenylalanine or tryptophan. D genes are given only for firm matches. Where a row states a size, it is once, few, many or the class of an expanded clone; other rows omit it.

clone size: -; V gene: TRBV9; D gene: -; J gene: TRBJ1-5; CDR3 protein: CASSPRGNERNQPQHF; CDR3 DNA: TGTGCCAGCAGCCCTCGGGGGAATGAGCGCAATCAGCCCCAGCATTTT
clone size: -; V gene: TRBV30; D gene: -; J gene: TRBJ2-7; CDR3 protein: CAWSGTRDWGSEQYF; CDR3 DNA: TGTGCCTGGAGCGGAACCCGGGACTGGGGCTCCGAGCAGTACTTC
clone size: -; V gene: TRBV2; D gene: -; J gene: TRBJ2-1; CDR3 protein: CASSVPGQNNEQFF; CDR3 DNA: TGTGCCAGCAGTGTACCTGGGCAGAACAATGAGCAGTTCTTC
clone size: few; V gene: TRBV2; D gene: -; J gene: TRBJ2-2; CDR3 protein: CASSEWGALNTGELFF; CDR3 DNA: TGTGCCAGCAGTGAGTGGGGAGCGTTGAACACCGGGGAGCTGTTTTTT
clone size: -; V gene: TRBV30; D gene: -; J gene: TRBJ1-2; CDR3 protein: CAWSTGWGGVYGYTF; CDR3 DNA: TGTGCCTGGAGTACCGGCTGGGGGGGGGTGTATGGCTACACCTTC
clone size: -; V gene: TRBV19; D gene: -; J gene: TRBJ2-7; CDR3 protein: CASSIAAAGGYEQYF; CDR3 DNA: TGTGCCAGTAGTATAGCGGCGGCAGGGGGGTACGAGCAGTACTTC
clone size: -; V gene: TRBV5-1; D gene: TRBD1; J gene: TRBJ2-7; CDR3 protein: CASSLGAGTGISYEQYF; CDR3 DNA: TGCGCCAGCAGCTTGGGGGCCGGGACAGGGATCTCCTACGAGCAGTACTTC
clone size: -; V gene: TRBV7-7; D gene: -; J gene: TRBJ2-5; CDR3 protein: CASSLRGTETQYF; CDR3 DNA: TGTGCCAGCAGCTTACGGGGAACGGAGACCCAGTACTTC
clone size: -; V gene: TRBV10-3; D gene: -; J gene: TRBJ1-2; CDR3 protein: CAIGDTGYGYTF; CDR3 DNA: TGTGCCATCGGGGACACTGGCTATGGCTACACCTTC
clone size: -; V gene: TRBV6-5; D gene: TRBD1; J gene: TRBJ1-2; CDR3 protein: CASSNPPGGSGYTF; CDR3 DNA: TGTGCCAGCAGTAATCCCCCAGGGGGATCTGGCTACACCTTC
clone size: -; V gene: TRBV6-5; D gene: TRBD1; J gene: TRBJ2-1; CDR3 protein: CASSYGQGNNEQFF; CDR3 DNA: TGTGCCAGCAGTTACGGACAGGGGAACAATGAGCAGTTCTTC
clone size: once; V gene: TRBV27; D gene: -; J gene: TRBJ2-1; CDR3 protein: CASSFGTGVYNEQFF; CDR3 DNA: TGTGCCAGCAGTTTTGGCACGGGAGTGTACAATGAGCAGTTCTTC
clone size: -; V gene: TRBV11-3; D gene: TRBD1; J gene: TRBJ2-2; CDR3 protein: CASSSRQGPYTGELFF; CDR3 DNA: TGTGCCAGCAGCTCGCGACAGGGACCTTACACCGGGGAGCTGTTTTTT
clone size: -; V gene: TRBV4-3; D gene: TRBD2; J gene: TRBJ2-7; CDR3 protein: CASSRSLAGDEQYF; CDR3 DNA: TGCGCCAGCAGCCGGTCGCTAGCGGGAGACGAGCAGTACTTC
clone size: -; V gene: TRBV9; D gene: -; J gene: TRBJ1-3; CDR3 protein: CASSGTTGWGGNTIYF; CDR3 DNA: TGTGCCAGCAGCGGCACGACAGGTTGGGGTGGAAACACCATATATTTT
clone size: -; V gene: TRBV30; D gene: -; J gene: TRBJ2-7; CDR3 protein: CAWRPAGGEQYF; CDR3 DNA: TGTGCCTGGAGACCGGCGGGCGGTGAGCAGTACTTC
clone size: few; V gene: TRBV7-9; D gene: TRBD1; J gene: TRBJ1-1; CDR3 protein: CASRRQTGGKSEAFF; CDR3 DNA: TGTGCCAGCAGACGACAGACAGGGGGAAAATCTGAAGCTTTCTTT
clone size: -; V gene: TRBV19; D gene: TRBD2; J gene: TRBJ2-1; CDR3 protein: CASSTGLAGNNEQFF; CDR3 DNA: TGTGCCAGTAGTACCGGACTAGCGGGGAACAATGAGCAGTTCTTC
clone size: -; V gene: TRBV30; D gene: TRBD1; J gene: TRBJ1-5; CDR3 protein: CAWRVQGSNQPQHF; CDR3 DNA: TGTGCCTGGAGGGTACAGGGGAGCAATCAGCCCCAGCATTTT
clone size: -; V gene: TRBV9; D gene: TRBD2; J gene: TRBJ2-5; CDR3 protein: CASSASGIKETQYF; CDR3 DNA: TGTGCCAGCAGCGCTAGCGGTATTAAAGAGACCCAGTACTTC
clone size: -; V gene: TRBV27; D gene: -; J gene: TRBJ1-2; CDR3 protein: CASSPGAYYGYTF; CDR3 DNA: TGTGCCAGCAGTCCAGGGGCGTACTATGGCTACACCTTC
clone size: once; V gene: TRBV5-6; D gene: TRBD2; J gene: TRBJ2-3; CDR3 protein: CASSLGREADTQYF; CDR3 DNA: TGTGCCAGCAGCTTGGGGCGGGAGGCAGATACGCAGTATTTT
clone size: -; V gene: TRBV6-5; D gene: -; J gene: TRBJ1-2; CDR3 protein: CASSRGVANYGYTF; CDR3 DNA: TGTGCCAGCAGTCGGGGGGTAGCTAACTATGGCTACACCTTC
clone size: -; V gene: TRBV14; D gene: -; J gene: TRBJ1-1; CDR3 protein: CASSQRRTEAFF; CDR3 DNA: TGTGCCAGCAGCCAACGGAGGACTGAAGCTTTCTTT
clone size: -; V gene: TRBV15; D gene: -; J gene: TRBJ2-7; CDR3 protein: CATSSASVTYEQYF; CDR3 DNA: TGTGCCACCAGCTCGGCTAGCGTGACCTACGAGCAGTACTTC
clone size: -; V gene: TRBV5-6; D gene: -; J gene: TRBJ1-3; CDR3 protein: CASSPGGEISGNTIYF; CDR3 DNA: TGTGCCAGCAGCCCTGGGGGGGAAATCTCTGGAAACACCATATATTTT
clone size: -; V gene: TRBV5-1; D gene: -; J gene: TRBJ2-5; CDR3 protein: CASKNDKRETQYF; CDR3 DNA: TGCGCCAGCAAGAACGATAAGAGGGAGACCCAGTACTTC
clone size: -; V gene: TRBV30; D gene: TRBD1; J gene: TRBJ1-2; CDR3 protein: CAWLRDRGHGYTF; CDR3 DNA: TGTGCCTGGCTCCGGGACAGGGGCCATGGCTACACCTTC
clone size: -; V gene: TRBV30; D gene: TRBD1; J gene: TRBJ1-5; CDR3 protein: CAWGQGRDQPQHF; CDR3 DNA: TGTGCCTGGGGACAGGGGCGGGATCAGCCCCAGCATTTT
clone size: -; V gene: TRBV7-7; D gene: -; J gene: TRBJ2-2; CDR3 protein: CASSLLGDLGGELFF; CDR3 DNA: TGTGCCAGCAGCTTATTGGGAGATTTGGGCGGGGAGCTGTTTTTT
clone size: -; V gene: TRBV5-1; D gene: -; J gene: TRBJ2-5; CDR3 protein: CASSLRDSGETQYF; CDR3 DNA: TGCGCCAGCAGTCTTAGGGACTCGGGGGAGACCCAGTACTTC
clone size: -; V gene: TRBV7-6; D gene: -; J gene: TRBJ2-3; CDR3 protein: CASSPLASTGTDTQYF; CDR3 DNA: TGTGCCAGCAGCCCTCTAGCGTCCACCGGCACAGATACGCAGTATTTT
clone size: -; V gene: TRBV15; D gene: TRBD1; J gene: TRBJ2-1; CDR3 protein: CATSQDRGVSSYNEQFF; CDR3 DNA: TGTGCCACCAGCCAAGACAGGGGCGTTAGCTCCTACAATGAGCAGTTCTTC
clone size: -; V gene: TRBV2; D gene: TRBD2; J gene: TRBJ2-1; CDR3 protein: CASSLAGGTPNEQFF; CDR3 DNA: TGTGCCAGCAGTCTGGCGGGGGGCACCCCCAATGAGCAGTTCTTC
clone size: -; V gene: TRBV7-9; D gene: TRBD1; J gene: TRBJ2-7; CDR3 protein: CASSLVGTGAHEQYF; CDR3 DNA: TGTGCCAGCAGCTTAGTCGGGACAGGGGCTCACGAGCAGTACTTC
clone size: -; V gene: TRBV7-5; D gene: -; J gene: TRBJ2-7; CDR3 protein: CARSPLQRGPYEQYF; CDR3 DNA: TGTGCCAGAAGCCCCCTCCAGCGGGGTCCCTACGAGCAGTACTTC
clone size: -; V gene: TRBV5-6; D gene: -; J gene: TRBJ2-3; CDR3 protein: CASSFERTDTQYF; CDR3 DNA: TGTGCCAGCAGCTTCGAGCGTACAGATACGCAGTATTTT
clone size: -; V gene: TRBV27; D gene: TRBD1; J gene: TRBJ1-1; CDR3 protein: CASSLPDRVDTEAFF; CDR3 DNA: TGTGCCAGCAGTTTACCCGACAGGGTTGATACTGAAGCTTTCTTT
clone size: -; V gene: TRBV7-9; D gene: TRBD1; J gene: TRBJ1-1; CDR3 protein: CASSLGTGAFMNTEAFF; CDR3 DNA: TGTGCCAGCAGCTTGGGGACAGGCGCCTTCATGAACACTGAAGCTTTCTTT